The present TCR beta chain was sequenced within a study of Tregs in tolerant kidney transplant recipients. Study findings and constraints: Biological reproducibility was not directly addressed in this study.

FACS sorting followed a 6-day coculture of CFSE-labeled recipient PBMCs with irradiated graft donor PBMCs. Generated by immunoSEQ multiplex PCR, the TCRdb table keeps only in-frame clones and is missing some. The data contain 7,000 to 9,000 clones, approximately 35% of them singletons. A remark on this clone: Its cognate antigen is unknown.

V lost 1 base and J 3 bases, leaving 10 bases between the germline ends. CDR1 is LNHNV and CDR2 is YYDKDF in the germline V gene (reference sequence). The CDR3 runs to 15 residues. This clonotype was sampled from a human patient who received a combined kidney and bone marrow transplant. The material was CD8+ T cells from blood cultured with allogeneic cells, obtained before the transplant. The chain couples TRBV15 to TRBJ1-5; D is undetermined. The CDR3 DNA sequence: TGTGCCACCAGCAGAGTCAGGCAGGACAATCAGCCCCAGCATTTT. Residues: CATSRVRQDNQPQHF.